The 16 T cell receptor beta chains listed next were all sequenced from one sample in a study of cytomegalovirus exposure and HLA in healthy donors. The study ran its PCR with 60 Vbeta and 13 Jbeta primers. Data came from immunoSEQ multiplex PCR; TCRdb stores just in-frame clones and leaves some out. The repertoire includes some 140,000 clones, 75% to 80% of them detected once, and about 1% sits in the top ten. Material for sequencing was PBMCs. The receptors originated from a male donor in good health and CMV-seronegative.

The CDR3 DNA is TGTGCCATCAAAATTGGGGGGGCCGGCACGCAGTATTTT. As protein: CAIKIGGAGTQYF. The rearrangement links TRBV10-3 to TRBJ2-3, with D maybe TRBD2 (7 bases). The length of the CDR3 is 13 residues. The V end lost 7 bases, the J end lost 9 bases, and 17 bases lay between the germline ends. The germline CDR1 and CDR2 sequences are ENHRY and SYGVKD.

This CDR3 is CASSLPSRTGKNEQYF. The CDR3 bases are TGTGCCAGCAGCCTCCCCTCCCGGACAGGGAAGAACGAGCAGTACTTC. The chain employs TRBV13 and TRBJ2-7; 8 positions match TRBD1. The ends lost 5 bases at V and 5 bases at J; junction bases unmatched: 14. The CDR3 runs 16 residues. Germline CDR1 reads PRHDT; CDR2 reads FYEKMQ (reference sequence). Full variable domain (outside the CDR3, taken from reference TRBV13 and TRBJ2-7): AAGVIQSPRHLIKEKRETATLKCYPIPRHDTVYWYQQGPGQDPQFLISFYEKMQSDKGSIPDRFSAQQFSDYHSELNMSSLELGDSALYFCASSLPSRTGKNEQYFGPGTRLTVT.

This rearrangement joins TRBV7-2 to TRBJ1-5, with 7 bases that match TRBD1. The germline V gene has CDR1 SGHTA and CDR2 FQGNSA. CDR3 length: 17 amino acids. V was pared by 0 bases and J by 3 bases, with 8 bases of the junction left unmatched. DNA of the CDR3: TGTGCCAGCAGCTTAGCGCTCGAGCAGGGGGACAATCAGCCCCAGCATTTT. This encodes CASSLALEQGDNQPQHF.

The V and J genes are TRBV19 and TRBJ1-1; the match to TRBD1 covers 7 bases. Germline V gives CDR1 LNHDA, CDR2 SQIVND (reference sequence). V gave up 3 bases and J gave up 5 bases; unmatched junction bases: 6. The CDR3 consists of 14 residues. The DNA for the CDR3 is TGTGCCAGTAGTATCTACAGGGGTGAAACTGAAGCTTTCTTT. This sequence encodes CASSIYRGETEAFF.

This clone was seen only a few times. CDR3 DNA: TGTGCCATCGGGACAGACTATAATTCACCCCTCCACTTT. It specifies CAIGTDYNSPLHF. This sequence joins TRBV10-3 and TRBJ1-6, with 7 bases fitting TRBD1. Germline trimming cut 8 bases from V and 3 bases from J; bases unmatched to any gene: 1. In germline, CDR1 is ENHRY, CDR2 SYGVKD. The CDR3 length is 13 residues.

The V call is TRBV5-1, the J call TRBJ2-2; D is ambiguous. From germline, CDR1 is SGHRS and CDR2 YFSETQ. V lost 0 bases and J lost 7, with 16 bases in between. CDR3 length: 16 amino acids. CDR3 amino acids: CASSLVFRRSGGELFF. CDR3 nucleotide sequence: TGCGCCAGCAGCTTGGTTTTCAGGCGATCAGGCGGGGAGCTGTTTTTT.

The rearrangement uses TRBV11-2 and TRBJ1-2; D ambiguous. Germline lookup yields CDR1 SGHAT and CDR2 FQNNGV. Trimming pared 2 bases from V and 2 bases from J, leaving 6 bases between. The CDR3 has 13 residues. The CDR3 nucleotides read TGTGCCAGCAGCTTATTGGGCAACTATGGCTACACCTTC. It encodes CASSLLGNYGYTF.

The chain is built from TRBV30 and TRBJ2-1; perhaps TRBD1 as D (8 bases). V was shortened by 3 bases and J by 13 bases, with 22 bases between the two germline ends. Per germline, CDR1 GTSNPN and CDR2 SVGIG (reference sequence). CDR3 length: 14 residues. This CDR3 reads CAWRPVDREREQFF. The DNA for the CDR3 is TGTGCCTGGAGGCCGGTGGACAGGGAGCGGGAACAGTTCTTC.

This rearrangement joins TRBV14 to TRBJ2-7; no clear D gene. This CDR3 spans 14 amino acids. The V and J ends lost 0 bases and 3 bases respectively, with 9 bases between them. CDR1 is SGHDN and CDR2 is FVKESK in the germline V gene. CDR3 residues: CASSQDLVHYEQYF. The CDR3 nucleotides read TGTGCCAGCAGCCAAGATCTGGTACACTACGAGCAGTACTTC.

The rearrangement joins TRBV4-1 to TRBJ1-2, with a tentative D call TRBD1 (5 bases). The V gene lost 4 bases and the J gene lost 4 bases, with 22 bases spanning the gap. Germline assignment: CDR1 MGHRA and CDR2 YSYEKL. This CDR3 has 17 amino acids. CDR3 bases: TGCGCCAGCAGCCCAGGGCACAGTAACGCTGATGGCTATGGCTACACCTTC. Amino acid sequence: CASSPGHSNADGYGYTF.

V and J are TRBV2 and TRBJ2-3; no firm D call. Germline-derived CDR1 and CDR2 are SNHLY and FYNNEI. The CDR3 is made up of 15 amino acids. Trimming pared 8 bases from V and 0 bases from J, leaving 15 bases between. For the CDR3, the DNA is TGTGCCAGCTCTGCCCTGGCGGCTAGCACAGATACGCAGTATTTT. Translation gives CASSALAASTDTQYF.

The J gene is TRBJ2-7, the V gene TRBV6-1, with D tentatively TRBD2 (5 bases). V shed 6 bases and J shed 6 bases, with 12 bases lying between them. The CDR3 spans 12 residues. Germline loops: CDR1 MNHNS, CDR2 SASEGT. The CDR3 here is CASSLDFREQYF. CDR3 nucleotides: TGTGCCAGCAGCTTGGACTTCCGCGAGCAGTACTTC.

This chain joins TRBV7-9 and TRBJ2-5; 9 bases agree with TRBD2. Germline-derived CDR1 and CDR2 are SEHNR and FQNEAQ (reference sequence). The CDR3 is 17 residues long. V shed 1 base and J 3 bases; nucleotides not matched to a gene: 9. The CDR3 nucleotides are TGTGCCAGCAGCTTAGTTTTTCAGCGGGGGGTCAAAGAGACCCAGTACTTC. Protein sequence: CASSLVFQRGVKETQYF.

This chain connects TRBV5-1 to TRBJ1-1; TRBD1 aligns across 8 bases. The trim removed 2 bases at V and 1 base at J, leaving 10 bases unmatched. The germline gives CDR1 SGHRS, CDR2 YFSETQ. CDR3 length: 17 residues. The DNA for the CDR3 is TGCGCCAGCAGCTTATTCTCCTCAGGGGGCTCGAACACTGAAGCTTTCTTT. The encoded protein is CASSLFSSGGSNTEAFF.

The chain links TRBV19 to TRBJ2-7; D gene uncertain. The CDR3 is 13 amino acids. Trimming stripped 3 bases from V and 1 base from J, with 7 bases between. Germline V lookup: CDR1 LNHDA, CDR2 SQIVND (reference sequence). The CDR3 reads CASSIKASYEQYF. CDR3 coding DNA: TGTGCCAGTAGTATTAAAGCATCCTACGAGCAGTACTTC. Drawing the rest from reference TRBV19 and TRBJ2-7, the complete variable domain is DGGITQSPKYLFRKEGQNVTLSCEQNLNHDAMYWYRQDPGQGLRLIYYSQIVNDFQKGDIAEGYSVSREKKESFPLTVTSAQKNPTAFYLCASSIKASYEQYFGPGTRLTVT.

This clone was counted between two and nine times. A read error may account for a junction end that differs from germline. The genes are TRBV30 and TRBJ1-5; D may be TRBD1 (6 bases). This CDR3 is 13 amino acids long. Germline V gene data show CDR1 as GTSNPN and CDR2 as SVGIG (reference sequence). The CDR3 DNA sequence: TGTGCCTGGAGCGCGGGGGGCAAACAGCCCCAGCATTTT. Translated: CAWSAGGKQPQHF.